This T cell receptor (beta chain) was sequenced in a study of T cell responses to AZD1222 COVID-19 vaccine. Trimming removed 8 bases from V and 7 bases from J, with 20 bases in between. CDR1 is MNHEY and CDR2 is SVGAGI in the germline V gene. This CDR3 is 14 amino acids long. Findings and limits, study-wide: Just five or six AZD1222 recipients were seropositive at baseline.

In regard to this clone: Its target is unknown.

Assay used: immunoSEQ multiplex PCR; TCRdb lists only in-frame clones, some missing. The sample has roughly 190,000 clones, approximately 92% seen once; the top ten hold 1% to 1.5%. The chain links TRBV6-5 to TRBJ1-1; a possible D gene is TRBD1 (5 bases). The receptor was isolated from an adult in good health. Source: peripheral blood, taken on day 0 of AZD1222 vaccination. The CDR3, as DNA: TGTGCCAGCCGAGGGGCGCCAAGGAAAAGTGAAGCTTTCTTT. Translation gives CASRGAPRKSEAFF.